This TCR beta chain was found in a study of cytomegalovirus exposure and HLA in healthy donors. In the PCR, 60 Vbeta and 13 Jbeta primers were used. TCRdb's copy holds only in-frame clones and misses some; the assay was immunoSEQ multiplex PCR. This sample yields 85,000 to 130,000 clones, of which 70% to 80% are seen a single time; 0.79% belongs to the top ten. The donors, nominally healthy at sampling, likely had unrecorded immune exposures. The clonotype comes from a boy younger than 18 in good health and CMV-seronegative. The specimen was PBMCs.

The CDR3, as DNA: TGTGCCAGCAGTGAGGAGGGAGGTGCCACTGAAGCTTTCTTT. This codes for CASSEEGGATEAFF. The chain has TRBV2 and TRBJ1-1; D is ambiguous. Germline values: CDR1 SNHLY, CDR2 FYNNEI. The CDR3 has 14 amino acids. Trimming pared 3 bases from V and 4 bases from J, leaving 12 bases between.